The 21 T cell receptor beta chains listed next were all sequenced from one sample in a study of identical twins. TCRdb called the 5' RACE reads again in MiXCR, with one record for every CDR3 protein. The repertoire includes under 250,000 distinct CDR3 sequences, about a tenth of them detected once, and 5% to 6.5% sits in the top ten. Sequencing input: memory (CD45RO+) T cells sorted from blood. These receptors all stem from a woman younger than 35 in good health.

The rearrangement uses TRBV5-1 and TRBJ2-1; 10 positions match TRBD1. Germline-derived CDR1 and CDR2 are SGHRS and YFSETQ. This CDR3 spans 15 amino acids. After removal of 0 bases from V and 6 bases from J, the junction contained 3 bases not matched to a gene. CDR3 bases: TGCGCCAGCAGCTTGGGGGGGACAGGGGCCAATGAGCAGTTCTTC. Protein sequence: CASSLGGTGANEQFF.

This clonotype showed up just a few times. This CDR3 reads CASSLTSGGVDEQFF. The CDR3, as DNA: TGCGCCAGCAGCTTGACTAGCGGGGGGGTGGATGAGCAGTTCTTC. V gene TRBV5-1 combines with J gene TRBJ2-1; TRBD2 matches 13 bases. This CDR3 comprises 15 residues. Per the germline V gene, CDR1 is SGHRS and CDR2 is YFSETQ. V lost 1 base, J lost 8 bases, and 3 bases stayed unmatched.

There are many counts of this clonotype. The V gene is TRBV9, the J gene TRBJ2-5; 7 bases agree with TRBD2. Per the germline V gene, CDR1 is SGDLS and CDR2 is YYNGEE. The CDR3 is 15 amino acids. The V gene end was trimmed by 3 bases and the J gene end by 2 bases; junction bases not matched to a gene: 7. The CDR3 loop is CASSAWAGVQETQYF. The DNA of the CDR3 is TGTGCCAGCAGCGCCTGGGCGGGGGTACAAGAGACCCAGTACTTC.

This clonotype occurred a few times. This chain uses TRBV5-1 with TRBJ2-3; a weak D match, TRBD1 (5 bases). Germline V gene lookup returns CDR1 SGHRS and CDR2 YFSETQ. This CDR3 has 11 residues. With 0 bases removed from V and 11 bases from J, the gap between germline ends came to 7 bases. The DNA for the CDR3 is TGCGCCAGCAGCTTGGACGGACAGCAGTATTTT. It is translated as CASSLDGQQYF.

This clonotype was detected only a few times. The chain uses TRBV5-8 and TRBJ2-7, with D possibly being TRBD1 (6 bases). The CDR3 runs to 13 residues. Trimming removed 2 bases at V and 3 bases at J, with 9 bases between. CDR1 and CDR2 from the germline V gene are SGHTS and YDEGEE. CDR3 coding DNA: TGTGCCAGCAGCTTACGGGACATCTACGAGCAGTACTTC. Its translation: CASSLRDIYEQYF.

This chain links TRBV20-1 with TRBJ1-1; maybe TRBD1 (6 bases). Germline loops: CDR1 DFQATT, CDR2 SNEGSKA (reference sequence). Trimming removed 5 bases from V and 8 bases from J, with 15 bases in between. This CDR3 region has 12 residues. The CDR3 sequence is CSALPTGNEAFF. The CDR3 DNA sequence: TGCAGTGCTCTCCCAACAGGGAACGAAGCTTTCTTT.

This clonotype was picked up many times. The gene calls are TRBV5-1 and TRBJ1-2; D call uncertain. The V and J ends lost 1 base and 7 bases respectively, with 14 bases between them. Germline-derived CDR1 and CDR2 are SGHRS and YFSETQ. The CDR3 runs to 14 residues. CDR3: CASSLRVDGGGYTF. Written as DNA, the CDR3 is TGCGCCAGCAGCTTGAGAGTTGATGGAGGTGGCTACACCTTC.

This chain links TRBV11-3 with TRBJ2-3, with TRBD2 as a possible D gene (6 bases). V was cut by 5 bases and J by 0 bases, with 12 bases left in between. Germline V CDR1 and CDR2: SGHNT, YENEEA. The CDR3 is 15 amino acids. This chain's CDR3 is CASSRSAGSTDTQYF. The CDR3 DNA follows: TGTGCCAGCAGCCGATCGGCGGGGAGCACAGATACGCAGTATTTT.

This clonotype has at least ten counts. The gene calls are TRBV5-1 and TRBJ2-5; no firm D call. CDR1 SGHRS and CDR2 YFSETQ come from the germline V gene. This CDR3 comprises 13 residues. Trimming removed 2 bases at V and 3 bases at J, with 8 bases between. The CDR3 sequence is CASSFGLEETQYF. CDR3 nucleotide sequence: TGCGCCAGCAGCTTTGGCCTAGAAGAGACCCAGTACTTC.

CDR3 loop: CASSNPGLAVVEQYF. CDR3 DNA: TGTGCCAGCAGCAATCCGGGACTAGCGGTTGTCGAGCAGTACTTC. The chain joins TRBV6-2 or TRBV6-3 to TRBJ2-7; 11 bases agree with TRBD2. CDR1 MNHEY and CDR2 SVGEGT come from the germline V gene. The CDR3 covers 15 residues. With V trimmed by 6 bases and J by 6 bases, 10 bases remained unmatched.

This clonotype has only a few counts. The J gene is TRBJ2-7, the V gene TRBV12-3 or TRBV12-4; 13 bases are shared with TRBD2. The CDR3 is 13 residues long. V was clipped by 8 bases and J by 3 bases; unmatched bases: 1. The CDR3 protein is CASRTSGGYEQYF. CDR3 DNA: TGTGCCAGCCGGACTAGCGGGGGCTACGAGCAGTACTTC.

The chain couples TRBV20-1 to TRBJ1-5; TRBD1 might be the D (5 bases). CDR3 length equals 14 residues. V lost 1 base to trimming and J lost 3 bases, with 10 bases between them. The germline V gene encodes CDR1 DFQATT and CDR2 SNEGSKA (reference sequence). In nucleotides, the CDR3 is TGCAGTGCTAGAGCCGCAGGGTCCAATCAGCCCCAGCATTTT. Its protein is CSARAAGSNQPQHF.

This clonotype has more than one count but fewer than ten. The J gene is TRBJ2-3, the V gene TRBV5-1; D might be TRBD1 or TRBD2, each matching 6 bases. V lost 0 bases and J 4 bases, leaving 12 bases between the germline ends. The CDR3 loop spans 15 amino acids. Germline V gene data show CDR1 as SGHRS and CDR2 as YFSETQ. CDR3 protein: CASSLALGGPDTQYF. The DNA of the CDR3 is TGCGCCAGCAGCTTGGCGTTGGGGGGCCCAGATACGCAGTATTTT.

The sample holds a few counts of this clonotype. The gene calls are TRBV6-5 and TRBJ1-4; D uncertain. Germline loops: CDR1 MNHEY, CDR2 SVGAGI. This CDR3 region has 13 residues. Trimming stripped 3 bases from V and 11 bases from J, with 13 bases between. CDR3 sequence: CASSYKGLTKLFF. As DNA, the CDR3 is TGTGCCAGCAGTTATAAGGGTTTAACGAAACTGTTTTTT.

The chain carries TRBV12-5 and TRBJ2-1, with 7 bases that match TRBD1. With V trimmed by 0 bases and J by 8 bases, 4 bases remained unmatched. This CDR3 is built from 14 residues. Germline V lookup: CDR1 LGHNT, CDR2 FRNRAP. The CDR3 spells CASGLVRGRDEQFF. CDR3 coding DNA: TGTGCTAGTGGTTTGGTTAGGGGGCGGGATGAGCAGTTCTTC.

V and J are TRBV19 and TRBJ2-5; 8 bases match TRBD2. V lost 5 bases to trimming and J lost 5 bases; unmatched junction nucleotides: 10. Per the germline V gene, CDR1 is LNHDA and CDR2 is SQIVND (reference sequence). This CDR3 region has 15 residues. CDR3 amino acids: CASSPVAGTGETQYF. CDR3 sequence (DNA): TGTGCCAGTAGTCCCGTAGCGGGAACAGGCGAGACCCAGTACTTC.

This clonotype was found a few times. The rearrangement uses TRBV7-2 and TRBJ2-1; D remains ambiguous. The germline V and J ends were trimmed by 4 bases and 9 bases, with 7 bases remaining between them. The germline CDR1 and CDR2 sequences are SGHTA and FQGNSA. The length of the CDR3 is 11 residues. The CDR3 sequence: CASSSQFEQFF. CDR3 in DNA: TGTGCCAGCAGCTCCCAATTTGAGCAGTTCTTC. Full variable domain (rest looked up from reference TRBV7-2 and TRBJ2-1): GAGVSQSPSNKVTEKGKDVELRCDPISGHTALYWYRQSLGQGLEFLIYFQGNSAPDKSGLPSDRFSAERTGGSVSTLTIQRTQQEDSAVYLCASSSQFEQFFGPGTRLTVL.

The rearrangement joins TRBV4-3 to TRBJ2-2; 10 positions match TRBD2. Germline lookup yields CDR1 LGHNA and CDR2 YSLEER. The CDR3 has 16 residues. Trimming cost V 3 bases and J 6 bases; bases outside gene matches: 7. The CDR3 protein is CASSHLSGRAAGELFF. The CDR3 coding sequence is TGCGCCAGCAGCCACCTAAGCGGGAGGGCCGCCGGGGAGCTGTTTTTT.

This clonotype is medium-sized (0.01 to 0.1%) in the sample. The chain has TRBV5-1 and TRBJ1-2, with no clear D. The CDR3 runs to 14 residues. Deletions cut 4 bases from V and 4 bases from J, with 14 bases between. CDR1 and CDR2 from the germline V gene are SGHRS and YFSETQ. CDR3: CASSETDAGYGYTF. The CDR3 DNA follows: TGCGCCAGCAGCGAAACAGACGCTGGCTATGGCTACACCTTC.

The chain is built from TRBV20-1 and TRBJ1-2, with D unclear. V shed 1 base and J shed 4 bases, with 19 bases lying between them. CDR3 size: 16 residues. CDR1 is DFQATT and CDR2 is SNEGSKA in the germline V gene (reference sequence). CDR3 loop: CSARGGRASNLYGYTF. In DNA, the CDR3 is TGCAGTGCTAGAGGCGGGAGGGCCTCAAACCTCTATGGCTACACCTTC.

This clonotype was found many times. This rearrangement joins TRBV6-1 to TRBJ1-2; 7 bases line up with TRBD1. Germline V gene data show CDR1 as MNHNS and CDR2 as SASEGT. CDR3 length: 15 residues. V shed 6 bases and J 3 bases; nucleotides not matched to a gene: 10. This CDR3 is CASRSHRGTDYGYTF. The CDR3, as DNA: TGTGCCAGCAGAAGTCACAGGGGAACGGACTATGGCTACACCTTC.